This T cell receptor beta chain was sequenced for a study of blood T cell repertoires in COVID-19. The overall study: Acute and convalescent COVID-19 specimens originated in the United States, Italy and Spain.

Clones were read by immunoSEQ multiplex PCR, and TCRdb kept only the in-frame ones, dropping some. This table has more than 300,000 clones, about 89% appearing once. V was pared by 3 bases and J by 2 bases, with 11 bases between. This CDR3 has 14 amino acids. CDR1 and CDR2 from the germline V gene are WNHNN and SYGVQD (reference sequence). Input material: peripheral blood. This rearrangement joins TRBV10-1 to TRBJ2-7, with unresolved D. This receptor was taken from a man aged 18 to 30 who had recovered from COVID-19. The CDR3 protein is CASSDSPATYEQYF. The DNA for the CDR3 is TGCGCCAGCAGTGATAGCCCCGCTACCTACGAGCAGTACTTC.